This TCR beta chain originates from a study of cytomegalovirus exposure and HLA in healthy donors. Findings of the study overall: Later analysis identified 15,000 to 20,000 TCR beta sequences associated with HLA alleles, using a false discovery rate threshold of 0.05.

The CDR3 has 15 residues. Germline lookup yields CDR1 MNHNY and CDR2 SVGAGI (reference sequence). After removal of 2 bases from V and 4 bases from J, the junction contained 3 bases not matched to a gene. Vbeta (60) and Jbeta (13) primers were used in the PCR. Sequenced by immunoSEQ multiplex PCR; TCRdb stores in-frame clones only, minus some. The sample records about 94,000 clones, less than 8% being singletons. Samples came from healthy bone marrow donors. Worth noting for this clone: Its cognate antigen is unknown.

V and J are TRBV6-6 and TRBJ2-1; TRBD2 agrees at 9 bases. Input material: PBMCs. The source of this sequence is a man between 45 and 60 years old in good health and CMV-seronegative. The CDR3 loop reads CASSYGTSGYNEQFF. For the CDR3, the DNA is TGTGCCAGCAGTTACGGCACTAGCGGGTACAATGAGCAGTTCTTC.